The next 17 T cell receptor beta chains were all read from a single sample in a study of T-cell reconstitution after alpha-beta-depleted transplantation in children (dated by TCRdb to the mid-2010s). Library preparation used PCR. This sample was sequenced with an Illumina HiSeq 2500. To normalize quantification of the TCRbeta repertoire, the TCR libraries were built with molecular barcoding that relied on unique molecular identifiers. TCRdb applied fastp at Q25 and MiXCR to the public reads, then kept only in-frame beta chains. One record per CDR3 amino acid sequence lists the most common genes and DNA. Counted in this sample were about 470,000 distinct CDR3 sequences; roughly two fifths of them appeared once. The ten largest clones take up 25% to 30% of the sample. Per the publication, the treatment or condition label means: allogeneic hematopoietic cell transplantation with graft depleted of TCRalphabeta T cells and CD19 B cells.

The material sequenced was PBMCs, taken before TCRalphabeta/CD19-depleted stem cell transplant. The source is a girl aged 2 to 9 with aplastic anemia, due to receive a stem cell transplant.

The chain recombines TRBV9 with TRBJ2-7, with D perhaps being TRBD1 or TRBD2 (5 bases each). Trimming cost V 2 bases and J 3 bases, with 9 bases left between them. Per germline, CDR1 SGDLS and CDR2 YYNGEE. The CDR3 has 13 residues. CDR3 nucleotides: TGTGCCAGCAGCGTGGGACCCCACTACGAGCAGTACTTC. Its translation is CASSVGPHYEQYF.

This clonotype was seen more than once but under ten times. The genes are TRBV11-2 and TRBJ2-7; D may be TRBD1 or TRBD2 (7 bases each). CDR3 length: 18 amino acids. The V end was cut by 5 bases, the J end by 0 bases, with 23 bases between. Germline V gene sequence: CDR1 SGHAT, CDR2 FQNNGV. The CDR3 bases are TGTGCCAGCAGCCTCCGCAGGGGGGGCGGGGGAGCCTCCTACGAGCAGTACTTC. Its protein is CASSLRRGGGGASYEQYF.

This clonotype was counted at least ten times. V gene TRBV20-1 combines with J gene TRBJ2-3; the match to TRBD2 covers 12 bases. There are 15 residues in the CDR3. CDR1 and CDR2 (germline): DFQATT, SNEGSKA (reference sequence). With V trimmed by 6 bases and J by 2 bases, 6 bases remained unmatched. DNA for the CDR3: TGCAGTGCCTACCGACTAGCGGGAGACACAGATACGCAGTATTTT. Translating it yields CSAYRLAGDTDTQYF.

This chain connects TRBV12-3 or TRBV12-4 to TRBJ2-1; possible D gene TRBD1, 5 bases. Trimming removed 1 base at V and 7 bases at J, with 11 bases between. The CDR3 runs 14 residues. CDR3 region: CASSLGGAGNEQFF. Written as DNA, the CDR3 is TGTGCCAGCAGTTTAGGGGGCGCAGGGAATGAGCAGTTCTTC.

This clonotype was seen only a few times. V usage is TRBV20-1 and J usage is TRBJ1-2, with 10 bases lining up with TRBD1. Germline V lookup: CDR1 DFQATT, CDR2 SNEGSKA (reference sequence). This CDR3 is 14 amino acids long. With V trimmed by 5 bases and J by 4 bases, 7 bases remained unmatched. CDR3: CSAWDRGGFYGYTF. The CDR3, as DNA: TGCAGTGCTTGGGACAGGGGTGGCTTCTATGGCTACACCTTC.

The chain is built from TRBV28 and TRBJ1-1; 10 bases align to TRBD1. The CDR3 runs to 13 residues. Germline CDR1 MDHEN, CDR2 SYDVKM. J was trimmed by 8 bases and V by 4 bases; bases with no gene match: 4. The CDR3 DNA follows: TGTGCCAGCAGTTCAAAGGACAGGGGGGAAGCTTTCTTT. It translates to CASSSKDRGEAFF.

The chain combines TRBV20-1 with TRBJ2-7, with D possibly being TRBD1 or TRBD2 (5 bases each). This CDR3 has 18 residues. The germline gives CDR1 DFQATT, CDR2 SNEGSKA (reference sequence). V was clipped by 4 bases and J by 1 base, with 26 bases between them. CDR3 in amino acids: CSANLLETGTEVSYEQYF. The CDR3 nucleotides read TGCAGTGCTAACCTCCTCGAAACCGGGACGGAAGTTTCCTACGAGCAGTACTTC.

CDR3: CASSLAYLHTDTQYF. The CDR3 region has the DNA TGTGCCAGCAGCTTAGCGTACCTACACACAGATACGCAGTATTTT. The gene calls are TRBV7-6 and TRBJ2-3; D is uncertain. CDR1 and CDR2 (germline): SGHVS, FNYEAQ. V was pared by 0 bases and J by 2 bases, with 9 bases between. The CDR3 is 15 residues long.

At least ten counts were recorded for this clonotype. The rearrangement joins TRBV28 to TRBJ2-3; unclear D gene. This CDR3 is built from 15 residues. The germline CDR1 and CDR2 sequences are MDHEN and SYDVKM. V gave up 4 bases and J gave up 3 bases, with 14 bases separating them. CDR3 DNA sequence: TGTGCCAGCAGTTCAGCCCTACCCGGGACAGATACGCAGTATTTT. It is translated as CASSSALPGTDTQYF.

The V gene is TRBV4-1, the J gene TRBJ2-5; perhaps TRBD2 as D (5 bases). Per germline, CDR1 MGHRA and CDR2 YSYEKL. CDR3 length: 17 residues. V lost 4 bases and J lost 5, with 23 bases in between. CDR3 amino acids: CASSPPLSGLEDETQYF. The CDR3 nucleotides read TGCGCCAGCAGCCCCCCGCTGTCGGGCCTGGAGGATGAGACCCAGTACTTC.

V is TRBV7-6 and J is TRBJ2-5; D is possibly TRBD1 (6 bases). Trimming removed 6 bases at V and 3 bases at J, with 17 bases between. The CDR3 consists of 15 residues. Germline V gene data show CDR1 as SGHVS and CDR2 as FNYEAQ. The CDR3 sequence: CASRDIVRGKETQYF. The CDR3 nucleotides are TGTGCCAGCAGGGACATCGTCAGGGGTAAAGAGACCCAGTACTTC.

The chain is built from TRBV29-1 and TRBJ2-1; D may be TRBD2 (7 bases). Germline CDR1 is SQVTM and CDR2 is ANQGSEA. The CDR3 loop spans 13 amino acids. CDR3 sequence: CAGERESYNEQFF. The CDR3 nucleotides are TGCGCAGGGGAGCGGGAATCTTACAATGAGCAGTTCTTC.

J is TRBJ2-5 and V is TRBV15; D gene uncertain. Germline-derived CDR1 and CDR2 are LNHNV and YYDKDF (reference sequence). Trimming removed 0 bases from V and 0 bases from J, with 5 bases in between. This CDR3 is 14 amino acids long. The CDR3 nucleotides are TGTGCCACCAGCAGAGATCGCAACCAAGAGACCCAGTACTTC. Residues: CATSRDRNQETQYF. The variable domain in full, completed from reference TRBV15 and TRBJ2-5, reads DAMVIQNPRYQVTQFGKPVTLSCSQTLNHNVMYWYQQKSSQAPKLLFHYYDKDFNNEADTPDNFQSRRPNTSFCFLDIRSPGLGDTAMYLCATSRDRNQETQYFGPGTRLLVL.

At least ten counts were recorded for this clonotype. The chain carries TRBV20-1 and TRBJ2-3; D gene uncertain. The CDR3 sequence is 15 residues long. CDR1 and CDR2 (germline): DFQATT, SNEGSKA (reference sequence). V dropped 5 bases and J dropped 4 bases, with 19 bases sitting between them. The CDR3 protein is CSASTDSIVADTQYF. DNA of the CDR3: TGCAGTGCTTCTACGGATAGTATCGTCGCAGATACGCAGTATTTT.

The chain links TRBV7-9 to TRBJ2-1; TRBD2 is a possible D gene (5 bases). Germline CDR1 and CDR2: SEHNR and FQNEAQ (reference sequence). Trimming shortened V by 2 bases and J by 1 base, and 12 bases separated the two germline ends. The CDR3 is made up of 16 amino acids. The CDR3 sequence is CASSLFGGPSYNEQFF. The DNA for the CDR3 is TGTGCCAGCAGCTTATTTGGCGGGCCTTCCTACAATGAGCAGTTCTTC.

This CDR3 reads CSVDLGYTF. The CDR3 DNA is TGCAGCGTTGACCTGGGCTACACCTTC. The V gene is TRBV29-1, the J gene TRBJ1-2, with D unclear. CDR3 length: 9 amino acids. Germline CDR1 and CDR2: SQVTM and ANQGSEA. Trimming stripped 3 bases from V and 8 bases from J, with 4 bases between.

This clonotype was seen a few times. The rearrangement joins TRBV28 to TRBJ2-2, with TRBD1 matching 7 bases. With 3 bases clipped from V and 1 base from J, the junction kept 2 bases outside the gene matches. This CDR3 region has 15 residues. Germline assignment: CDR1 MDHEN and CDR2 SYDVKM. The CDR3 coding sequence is TGTGCCAGCAGTTTGGGGGACAGGAACACCGGGGAGCTGTTTTTT. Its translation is CASSLGDRNTGELFF.